Detailed here is one T cell receptor (beta chain). This sample was taken from a study of early T cells in non-severe SARS-CoV-2 infection. The CDR3 consists of 13 residues. The germline gives CDR1 SGDLS, CDR2 YYNGEE. The ends lost 4 bases at V and 6 bases at J; junction bases unmatched: 7. Individual cDNA molecules each received unique molecular identifiers attached to them. Each CDR3 protein is one row after TCRdb ran MiXCR on the 5' RACE reads. The table has 55,000 to 80,000 distinct CDR3 sequences, about an eighth seen once. The receptor was isolated from an adult who was a healthcare worker with PCR-confirmed SARS-CoV-2 infection or an uninfected control (not recorded which). V usage is TRBV9 and J usage is TRBJ2-7, with 7 bases lining up with TRBD2. Sequences were derived from whole blood, sampled at baseline. The CDR3 spells CASSPRGRGEQYF. CDR3 DNA: TGTGCCAGCAGCCCCAGAGGGAGGGGCGAGCAGTACTTC.